The 15 T cell receptor beta chains given below trace back to one sample, sequenced in a study of cytomegalovirus exposure and HLA in healthy donors. Primers: 60 Vbeta forward and 13 Jbeta reverse. Clones were sequenced by immunoSEQ multiplex PCR, and TCRdb holds only the in-frame ones, with some missing. The sample contains 150,000 to 200,000 clones, over 65% of which appear only once. Sequences were obtained from PBMCs. Every receptor here comes from a man in his forties in good health and CMV-seropositive.

The V call is TRBV2, the J call TRBJ1-6, with D hard to call. Germline V CDR1 and CDR2: SNHLY, FYNNEI. Trimming left V 2 bases short and J 7 bases short, with 12 bases between. The CDR3 has 15 amino acids. For the CDR3, the DNA is TGTGCCAGCAGTGAACGGCCCGGAGGCAATTCACCCCTCCACTTT. Translating it yields CASSERPGGNSPLHF.

The chain couples TRBV6-1 to TRBJ1-1; D is unresolved. Per germline, CDR1 MNHNS and CDR2 SASEGT. The CDR3 totals 15 residues. V lost 2 bases to trimming and J lost 1 base, with 11 bases between them. As DNA, the CDR3 is TGTGCCAGCAGTGAATTCGCGGGATCGAACACTGAAGCTTTCTTT. Translated: CASSEFAGSNTEAFF.

The J gene is TRBJ1-2, the V gene TRBV18, with 9 bases matching TRBD1. CDR1 and CDR2 from the germline V gene are KGHSH and LQKENI. The trim removed 5 bases at V and 8 bases at J, leaving 9 bases unmatched. CDR3 length: 14 residues. The CDR3 DNA is TGTGCCAGCTCAAGGGACAGGGTACTCGACGGCTACACCTTC. Translation gives CASSRDRVLDGYTF.

V is TRBV7-9 and J is TRBJ1-3; D uncertain. Trimming shortened V by 0 bases and J by 8 bases, and 8 bases separated the two germline ends. The CDR3 contains 13 residues. CDR1 SEHNR and CDR2 FQNEAQ come from the germline V gene (reference sequence). CDR3 coding DNA: TGTGCCAGCAGCTTAGCGCTCCCAGACACCATATATTTT. Translation gives CASSLALPDTIYF.

V usage is TRBV18 and J usage is TRBJ1-1; weak D call: TRBD1 (5 bases). CDR1 KGHSH and CDR2 LQKENI come from the germline V gene. This CDR3 is built from 16 residues. V was cut by 0 bases and J by 2 bases, with 13 bases left in between. CDR3 DNA: TGTGCCAGCTCACCACCCACGGGGGTGGGAAACACTGAAGCTTTCTTT. Its translation is CASSPPTGVGNTEAFF.

This clone occurred a few times. V usage is TRBV1 and J usage is TRBJ1-1; the table gives TRBD1 as D, unverified against the DNA. TRBV1 is a pseudogene segment. The CDR3 has 13 amino acids. CDR3: CTSVYRTNTEAFF. CDR3 coding DNA: TGCACCAGCGTTTACAGGACGAACACTGAAGCTTTCTTT.

The chain combines TRBV19 with TRBJ2-2, with D possibly TRBD2 on 5 matching bases. This CDR3 comprises 14 residues. V lost 9 bases and J 0 bases, leaving 11 bases between the germline ends. Germline assignment: CDR1 LNHDA and CDR2 SQIVND (reference sequence). CDR3 DNA sequence: TGTGCCAGCCAGGACTTCACGAACACCGGGGAGCTGTTTTTT. Amino acid sequence: CASQDFTNTGELFF.

The V gene is TRBV6-4, the J gene TRBJ2-1, with D possibly being TRBD2 (7 bases). This CDR3 is 14 amino acids long. Deletions cut 4 bases from V and 5 bases from J, with 12 bases between. From germline, CDR1 is MRHNA and CDR2 SNTAGT. CDR3 sequence reads: CASSAEGGNNEQFF. CDR3 sequence (DNA): TGTGCCAGCAGTGCGGAGGGGGGGAACAATGAGCAGTTCTTC.

The chain carries TRBV6-5 and TRBJ1-2; weak D call: TRBD1 (6 bases). Germline V gives CDR1 MNHEY, CDR2 SVGAGI. With 1 base removed from V and 4 bases from J, the gap between germline ends came to 10 bases. CDR3 length: 14 residues. The CDR3 DNA sequence: TGTGCCAGCAGTTACTTGGCACAGGGCTATGGCTACACCTTC. It codes for CASSYLAQGYGYTF.

The rearrangement links TRBV2 to TRBJ2-3; D is possibly TRBD2 (7 bases). This CDR3 is built from 15 residues. CDR1 SNHLY and CDR2 FYNNEI come from the germline V gene. The V end was cut by 4 bases, the J end by 1 base, with 12 bases between. CDR3 sequence reads: CASSARGLRTDTQYF. The CDR3, as DNA: TGTGCCAGCAGTGCCAGGGGACTACGCACAGATACGCAGTATTTT.

The chain uses TRBV6-1 and TRBJ2-3; 7 bases are a match to TRBD2. J lost 8 bases, V lost 1 base, and 9 bases had no gene match. The CDR3 totals 15 residues. Germline loops: CDR1 MNHNS, CDR2 SASEGT. For the CDR3, the DNA is TGTGCCAGCAGTGAAGAAGCGGGATGGGTCAGTACGCAGTATTTT. Translated: CASSEEAGWVSTQYF.

The rearrangement joins TRBV4-2 to TRBJ2-2; a weak D match, TRBD1 (6 bases). V was clipped by 1 base and J by 5 bases, with 14 bases between them. This CDR3 comprises 16 residues. Germline CDR1 LGHNA, CDR2 YNFKEQ. The CDR3 protein is CASSQALRGRTGELFF. CDR3 in DNA: TGTGCCAGCAGCCAAGCCCTCAGGGGACGGACCGGGGAGCTGTTTTTT.

The rearrangement joins TRBV28 to TRBJ2-5, with D unresolved. The germline CDR1 and CDR2 sequences are MDHEN and SYDVKM. The CDR3 runs to 12 residues. Trimming removed 5 bases from V and 3 bases from J, with 7 bases in between. CDR3 DNA sequence: TGTGCCAGCAGTAGGAGCGAAGAGACCCAGTACTTC. Translation: CASSRSEETQYF. The full variable domain, its missing parts supplied by reference TRBV28 and TRBJ2-5, is DVKVTQSSRYLVKRTGEKVFLECVQDMDHENMFWYRQDPGLGLRLIYFSYDVKMKEKGDIPEGYSVSREKKERFSLILESASTNQTSMYLCASSRSEETQYFGPGTRLLVL.

The J gene is TRBJ2-7, the V gene TRBV11-2; D gene ambiguous. CDR1 SGHAT and CDR2 FQNNGV come from the germline V gene. This CDR3 contains 11 residues. Trimming took 5 bases from V and 6 from J, leaving 8 bases between them. Here the CDR3 DNA reads TGTGCCAGCAGCCTCAGAAGCGAGCAGTACTTC. Amino acids: CASSLRSEQYF. Full variable domain (remainder filled in from reference TRBV11-2 and TRBJ2-7): EAGVAQSPRYKIIEKRQSVAFWCNPISGHATLYWYQQILGQGPKLLIQFQNNGVVDDSQLPKDRFSAERLKGVDSTLKIQPAKLEDSAVYLCASSLRSEQYFGPGTRLTVT.

The CDR3, as DNA: TGTGCCAGTAGTAAACCTAGCGGGGGTTACAATGAGCAGTTCTTC. Translated: CASSKPSGGYNEQFF. V usage is TRBV19 and J usage is TRBJ2-1, with 10 nucleotides matching TRBD2. The ends lost 4 bases at V and 4 bases at J; junction bases unmatched: 4. The CDR3 runs to 15 residues. CDR1 LNHDA and CDR2 SQIVND come from the germline V gene (reference sequence).